These T cell receptor beta chains were read from a single sample in a study of shared clonotypes between healthy human individuals. The data were produced by immunoSEQ multiplex PCR, yet TCRdb's version contains in-frame clones alone and is incomplete. The table lists roughly 2.5 million clones, roughly 92% of them singletons. The sequencing input was naive CD4+ T cells sorted from blood. The receptor source for this set is a man aged 18 to 35 in good health. Each CDR3 is given with its conserved first and last residue. The D gene is left open where the match is weak. Expanded clones get a size class; other rows say once, few or many, or leave the size out.

V: TRBV19
length: 14
J: TRBJ2-4
D: -
size: -
DNA: TGTGCCAGCTCTGAGGGGGTGGCCAAAAACATTCAGTACTTC
CDR3: CASSEGVAKNIQYF

V: TRBV11-2
length: 14
J: TRBJ1-5
D: -
size: -
DNA: TGTGCCAGCAGCCCGGGGACGAGCAATCAGCCCCAGCATTTT
CDR3: CASSPGTSNQPQHF

V: TRBV5-5
length: 16
J: TRBJ2-7
D: TRBD2
size: -
DNA: TGTGCCAGCAGCCGAAGCGGTAGCGGGACGGCCTACGAGCAGTACTTC
CDR3: CASSRSGSGTAYEQYF

V: TRBV20-1
length: 10
J: TRBJ2-7
D: -
size: -
DNA: TGCAGTGCTAGTAACGACGAGCAGTACTTC
CDR3: CSASNDEQYF

V: TRBV19
length: 18
J: TRBJ1-2
D: -
size: few
DNA: TGTGCCAGTAGTATCGTGTTCGTAGGGCCAGATTTTAACTATGGCTACACCTTC
CDR3: CASSIVFVGPDFNYGYTF

V: TRBV5-6
length: 15
J: TRBJ2-1
D: -
size: -
DNA: TGTGCCAGCAGCCGCAGACGACTAGACCCCAATGAGCAGTTCTTC
CDR3: CASSRRRLDPNEQFF

V: TRBV7-6
length: 15
J: TRBJ2-1
D: TRBD2
size: -
DNA: TGTGCCAGCAGCTCAGCGGGAGGGATCTACAATGAGCAGTTCTTC
CDR3: CASSSAGGIYNEQFF

V: TRBV2
length: 13
J: TRBJ2-7
D: -
size: once
DNA: TGTGCCAGCAGGCCGGAGGTATCCTACGAGCAGTACTTC
CDR3: CASRPEVSYEQYF

V: TRBV18
length: 14
J: TRBJ2-3
D: -
size: -
DNA: TGTGCCAGCTCAGGACCGGGGCTCACAGATACGCAGTATTTT
CDR3: CASSGPGLTDTQYF

V: TRBV6-5
length: 14
J: TRBJ2-2
D: -
size: -
DNA: TGTGCCAGCTTAAAAACAGGGAACACCGGGGAGCTGTTTTTT
CDR3: CASLKTGNTGELFF

V: TRBV5-1
length: 13
J: TRBJ2-2
D: -
size: -
DNA: TGCGCCAGCAGTTTTACAAGGGGCGGGGAGCTGTTTTTT
CDR3: CASSFTRGGELFF

V: TRBV9
length: 14
J: TRBJ2-2
D: -
size: -
DNA: TGTGCCAGCAGCCTACGCGGCGGAACCGGGGAGCTGTTTTTT
CDR3: CASSLRGGTGELFF

V: TRBV14
length: 15
J: TRBJ2-5
D: TRBD2
size: -
DNA: TGTGCCAGCAGCCAAGGACTAGCGGGGTCAAGGACCCAGTACTTC
CDR3: CASSQGLAGSRTQYF

V: TRBV6-6
length: 16
J: TRBJ2-5
D: TRBD2
size: -
DNA: TGTGCCAGCAGTTACACCTTACTAGCGGGCCAAGAGACCCAGTACTTC
CDR3: CASSYTLLAGQETQYF

V: TRBV5-1
length: 15
J: TRBJ2-2
D: TRBD2
size: -
DNA: TGCGCCAGCAGCCGAATCCGGGGGGTAACCGGGGAGCTGTTTTTT
CDR3: CASSRIRGVTGELFF

V: TRBV27
length: 17
J: TRBJ1-1
D: TRBD1
size: -
DNA: TGTGCCAGCAGACGAAACACCCAACAGGGGGTGAACACTGAAGCTTTCTTT
CDR3: CASRRNTQQGVNTEAFF

V: TRBV5-4
length: 13
J: TRBJ2-3
D: -
size: once
DNA: TGTGCCAGCAGCCGGGGCGAGACAGATACGCAGTATTTT
CDR3: CASSRGETDTQYF

V: TRBV7-2
length: 10
J: TRBJ1-1
D: -
size: -
DNA: TGTGCCAGCAGCTTAACTGAAGCTTTCTTT
CDR3: CASSLTEAFF

V: TRBV11-2
length: 17
J: TRBJ2-2
D: -
size: -
DNA: TGTGCCAGCAGCTTAGCCCGGCCAGGGACGAACACCGGGGAGCTGTTTTTT
CDR3: CASSLARPGTNTGELFF

V: TRBV6-6
length: 13
J: TRBJ2-7
D: -
size: -
DNA: TGTGCCAGCAGTAACCGGGTCTCCTACGAGCAGTACTTC
CDR3: CASSNRVSYEQYF